This T cell receptor beta chain came from a study of shared clonotypes between healthy human individuals. As to this clone: Its cognate antigen is unknown.

Libraries were prepared by immunoSEQ multiplex PCR; TCRdb keeps only in-frame clonotypes and omits some of them. The sample gives millions of clones, over 90% of which show up once; roughly 0.36% is in the top ten. General study results and limits: Non-shared clonotypes had lower generation probabilities than clonotypes shared by all four sorted-subset donors.

Input material: naive CD4+ T cells from PBMCs. Sample subset: CD45RA+ positively selected. The receptor's source is a man aged 18-30 years in good health. Some clones in this sample may be carry-over from other donors' samples.

The CDR3 nucleotides are TGTGCCAGCAGTCGGACAGGGGTTAACACTGAAGCTTTCTTT. Translating gives CASSRTGVNTEAFF. The chain combines TRBV6-1 with TRBJ1-1; the match to TRBD1 covers 9 bases. This CDR3 is 14 amino acids long. Trimming removed 5 bases from V and 2 bases from J; junction bases left unmatched: 3. From germline, CDR1 is MNHNS and CDR2 SASEGT.